Each of the 27 T cell receptor beta chains below was sequenced from the same sample in a study of T-cell memory formation after mild COVID-19 (dated by TCRdb to about 2021). The library was built by means of 5' RACE. The sequencer was an Illumina NovaSeq 6000. Starting from the raw public reads, TCRdb applied fastp trimming at Q25, assembled clones with MiXCR and retained in-frame beta chains. Rows matching on CDR3 protein sequence are summarized as one entry with the most common DNA and genes. The sample yields hundreds of thousands of distinct CDR3 sequences; 17% were counted once. In total, the top ten clones hold approximately 8.1% of the sample. Input material: PBMCs or a T cell subset sorted from them (not recorded which). These receptors were collected from an adult woman who had mild COVID-19 (a few samples of this study predate the infection). The sample titles of this study are shuffled in the database, so cell type and time point are left out; the donor was told from shared clones.

This chain joins TRBV3-1 and TRBJ1-1; TRBD1 matches at 7 bases. CDR1 and CDR2 from the germline V gene are LGHDT and YNNKEL (reference sequence). The CDR3 runs 16 residues. J was trimmed by 1 base and V by 3 bases; bases with no gene match: 8. The CDR3 DNA reads as TGTGCCAGCAGCCATGGTCCGGGACAGAGGAACACTGAAGCTTTCTTT. Protein: CASSHGPGQRNTEAFF.

The rearrangement links TRBV7-3 to TRBJ2-1; 7 positions agree with TRBD2. The germline gives CDR1 SGHTA, CDR2 FQGTGA. J was trimmed by 7 bases and V by 5 bases; bases with no gene match: 8. The CDR3 contains 14 residues. The CDR3 sequence is CASSPRTRGNEQFF. Written as DNA, the CDR3 is TGTGCCAGCAGCCCCCGGACTAGGGGTAATGAGCAGTTCTTC. The entire variable domain, with the rest obtained from reference TRBV7-3 and TRBJ2-1, is as follows: GAGVSQTPSNKVTEKGKYVELRCDPISGHTALYWYRQSLGQGPEFLIYFQGTGAADDSGLPNDRFFAVRPEGSVSTLKIQRTERGDSAVYLCASSPRTRGNEQFFGPGTRLTVL.

The V call is TRBV6-5, the J call TRBJ1-2, with 9 positions matching TRBD1. The V and J ends lost 2 bases and 10 bases, in that order; junction bases with no gene match: 2. CDR1 is MNHEY, CDR2 SVGAGI, per germline. The CDR3 covers 12 residues. Here the CDR3 reads CASSYRQGDYTF. As DNA, the CDR3 is TGTGCCAGCAGTTACCGACAGGGGGACTACACCTTC.

This chain links TRBV9 with TRBJ2-7; D remains unclear. Germline values: CDR1 SGDLS, CDR2 YYNGEE. This CDR3 has 14 residues. Trimming took 4 bases from V and 3 from J, leaving 14 bases between them. The CDR3 coding sequence is TGTGCCAGCAGCTTAACGCCTTCGGACTACGAGCAGTACTTC. Translated, it gives CASSLTPSDYEQYF.

This sequence joins TRBV6-5 and TRBJ2-5; D possibly corresponds to TRBD1 (7 bases). CDR1 MNHEY and CDR2 SVGAGI come from the germline V gene. There are 14 residues in the CDR3. V lost 5 bases, J lost 5 bases, and 15 bases lay in between. This CDR3 reads CASSQTPGGETQYF. The CDR3 bases are TGTGCCAGCAGTCAGACTCCAGGGGGGGAGACCCAGTACTTC.

This clonotype was observed a handful of times. The CDR3 region has the DNA TGTGCCACCACACAGGGAGGAGATACGCAGTATTTT. It is translated as CATTQGGDTQYF. The chain joins TRBV24-1 to TRBJ2-3, with D perhaps given as TRBD1 or TRBD2 (6 bases each). The CDR3 extends over 12 amino acids. In germline, CDR1 is KGHDR, CDR2 SFDVKD. Trimming pared 8 bases from V and 5 bases from J, leaving 10 bases between.

This clonotype has more than one count but fewer than ten. The CDR3 here is CASRASGGYQETQYF. DNA for the CDR3: TGCGCCAGCAGGGCTAGCGGGGGGTACCAAGAGACCCAGTACTTC. The V and J genes are TRBV5-1 and TRBJ2-5; 11 bases are a match to TRBD2. The V and J ends lost 5 bases and 0 bases, in that order; junction bases with no gene match: 3. Germline V gene sequence: CDR1 SGHRS, CDR2 YFSETQ. The CDR3 extends over 15 amino acids.

This clonotype has more than one count but fewer than ten. The J gene is TRBJ2-6, the V gene TRBV29-1, with unresolved D. CDR1 is SQVTM and CDR2 is ANQGSEA in the germline V gene. The CDR3 has 13 residues. Trimming cost V 3 bases and J 1 base, with 4 bases left between them. For the CDR3, the DNA is TGCAGCGTTGATTTGTCTGGGGCCAACGTCCTGACTTTC. It is translated as CSVDLSGANVLTF.

This chain links TRBV18 with TRBJ2-7; tentative D call: TRBD2 (6 bases). With 4 bases removed from V and 4 bases from J, the gap between germline ends came to 20 bases. The CDR3 totals 16 residues. The germline CDR1 and CDR2 sequences are KGHSH and LQKENI. The CDR3 reads CASSRGSFGSRYEQYF. The CDR3 DNA sequence: TGTGCCAGCTCACGGGGTAGTTTCGGGAGTCGATACGAGCAGTACTTC.

This clonotype has only a few counts. The chain combines TRBV6-2 or TRBV6-3 with TRBJ2-7, with TRBD1 matching 7 bases. CDR1 MNHEY and CDR2 SVGEGT come from the germline V gene. The ends lost 0 bases at V and 5 bases at J; junction bases unmatched: 4. This CDR3 comprises 14 residues. The CDR3 coding sequence is TGTGCCAGCAGTTACTCGACAGGGAGCGACGAGCAGTACTTC. Amino acids: CASSYSTGSDEQYF.

This clonotype was observed a handful of times. CDR3 sequence: CASSFVSREDTDTQYF. The CDR3 DNA is TGTGCCAGCAGCTTTGTCTCGCGGGAGGACACAGATACGCAGTATTTT. This chain connects TRBV7-8 to TRBJ2-3; 8 bases are a match to TRBD2. Germline V gives CDR1 SGHVS, CDR2 FQNEAQ. V lost 3 bases, J lost 2 bases, and 7 bases stayed unmatched. This CDR3 spans 16 amino acids.

The chain has TRBV12-3 or TRBV12-4 and TRBJ2-7; D might be TRBD2 (6 bases). The CDR3 has 13 residues. The ends were cut back, 7 bases at V and 7 bases at J, with 17 bases in the middle. The CDR3 DNA reads as TGTGCCAGCACCGACTCTCTTGGGGGGGAGCAGTACTTC. This translates into CASTDSLGGEQYF.

In its sample, this clonotype was seen a few times. The genes are TRBV14 and TRBJ2-1; 7 bases line up with TRBD2. J gave up 5 bases and V 4 bases, and 14 bases lay outside the gene matches. The CDR3 has 17 amino acids. Germline CDR1 and CDR2: SGHDN and FVKESK. This CDR3 is CASSRMLGAGVHNEQFF. CDR3 bases: TGTGCCAGCAGCCGAATGCTCGGGGCGGGAGTTCACAATGAGCAGTTCTTC.

This clonotype was seen at least ten times. V and J are TRBV4-3 and TRBJ2-7, with TRBD1 matching over 8 bases. With V trimmed by 9 bases and J by 3 bases, 13 bases remained unmatched. The CDR3 extends over 15 amino acids. Germline loops: CDR1 LGHNA, CDR2 YSLEER. This chain's CDR3 is CASSKSGGQGYEQYF. DNA of the CDR3: TGCGCCAGTTCCAAATCCGGCGGACAGGGCTACGAGCAGTACTTC.

In this sample, this clonotype turned up many times. The V call is TRBV7-9, the J call TRBJ2-7; TRBD2 matches at 7 bases. J lost 3 bases, V lost 1 base, and 12 bases had no gene match. The CDR3 loop spans 17 amino acids. Germline V CDR1 and CDR2: SEHNR, FQNEAQ (reference sequence). DNA of the CDR3: TGTGCCAGCAGCTTAGTTAAAGGAGCGGGACTATACTACGAGCAGTACTTC. Its translation: CASSLVKGAGLYYEQYF.

J is TRBJ2-2 and V is TRBV7-3; TRBD2 matches at 7 bases. V shed 6 bases and J 6 bases; nucleotides not matched to a gene: 10. This CDR3 region has 15 residues. Germline V gene sequence: CDR1 SGHTA, CDR2 FQGTGA. CDR3 residues: CASSITSGGSGELFF. The CDR3 DNA reads as TGTGCCAGCAGTATAACGTCGGGGGGATCCGGGGAGCTGTTTTTT.

This clonotype was seen a few times. The V and J genes are TRBV4-3 and TRBJ1-1; possible D gene TRBD1, 5 bases. The CDR3 covers 15 residues. V was shortened by 4 bases and J by 3 bases, with 15 bases between the two germline ends. Looked up from germline, CDR1 is LGHNA and CDR2 is YSLEER. CDR3 bases: TGCGCCAGCAGCCGAGTCCGGGACGGATACACTGAAGCTTTCTTT. This codes for CASSRVRDGYTEAFF.

The chain employs TRBV12-3 or TRBV12-4 and TRBJ1-2; no definite D call. The CDR3 extends over 12 amino acids. V shed 6 bases and J shed 4 bases, with 9 bases lying between them. For the CDR3, the DNA is TGTGCCAGCAGCCCCCACTCCTATGGCTACACCTTC. It encodes CASSPHSYGYTF.

This clonotype was observed a few times. The genes are TRBV27 and TRBJ1-2, with D possibly TRBD1 on 5 matching bases. Germline V CDR1 and CDR2: MNHEY, SMNVEV (reference sequence). V lost 6 bases to trimming and J lost 3 bases, with 17 bases between them. The CDR3 runs 15 residues. CDR3 in DNA: TGTGCCAGCAGACCTTGGGGGGGAGGCTACTATGGCTACACCTTC. Protein product: CASRPWGGGYYGYTF.

This chain links TRBV6-5 with TRBJ1-5, with TRBD1 identical over 9 bases. After removal of 6 bases from V and 3 bases from J, the junction contained 6 bases not matched to a gene. Germline assignment: CDR1 MNHEY and CDR2 SVGAGI. The CDR3 consists of 15 residues. The CDR3 reads CASRSRDRANQPQHF. CDR3 nucleotide sequence: TGTGCCAGCAGGAGCCGGGACAGGGCCAATCAGCCCCAGCATTTT.

J is TRBJ2-5 and V is TRBV7-8, with TRBD2 matching over 9 bases. The CDR3 totals 18 residues. Per germline, CDR1 SGHVS and CDR2 FQNEAQ. The ends lost 2 bases at V and 3 bases at J; junction bases unmatched: 13. CDR3 bases: TGTGCCAGCAGCTTAACCCACCTGTTGCGGGAGGGCAAAGAGACCCAGTACTTC. Protein sequence: CASSLTHLLREGKETQYF.

The rearrangement joins TRBV14 to TRBJ1-6; 7 nucleotides align to TRBD1. This CDR3 region has 18 residues. V lost 2 bases to trimming and J lost 4 bases; unmatched junction nucleotides: 11. Germline V lookup: CDR1 SGHDN, CDR2 FVKESK. The CDR3 coding sequence is TGTGCCAGCAGCCAACGTCGACAGGGACATGGGTATAATTCACCCCTCCACTTT. Protein sequence: CASSQRRQGHGYNSPLHF. Full variable domain (outside the CDR3, taken from reference TRBV14 and TRBJ1-6): EAGVTQFPSHSVIEKGQTVTLRCDPISGHDNLYWYRRVMGKEIKFLLHFVKESKQDESGMPNNRFLAERTGGTYSTLKVQPAELEDSGVYFCASSQRRQGHGYNSPLHFGNGTRLTVT.

This clonotype was counted between two and nine times. J is TRBJ2-1 and V is TRBV7-3, with D possibly TRBD2 on 6 matching bases. Looked up from germline, CDR1 is SGHTA and CDR2 is FQGTGA. This CDR3 has 14 residues. V gave up 2 bases and J gave up 8 bases, with 13 bases separating them. CDR3 nucleotide sequence: TGTGCCAGCAGCTTAGAGACTAGATCCCATGAGCAGTTCTTC. Translation gives CASSLETRSHEQFF.

The chain joins TRBV20-1 to TRBJ2-1, with a tentative D call TRBD2 (5 bases). Germline loops: CDR1 DFQATT, CDR2 SNEGSKA (reference sequence). The V gene lost 6 bases and the J gene lost 10 bases, with 19 bases spanning the gap. CDR3 length equals 13 residues. CDR3 region: CSATRSGGGEQFF. Here the CDR3 DNA reads TGCAGTGCCACGAGGAGTGGCGGAGGCGAGCAGTTCTTC.

The gene calls are TRBV6-5 and TRBJ1-6; possibly TRBD1 for D (6 bases). In germline, CDR1 is MNHEY, CDR2 SVGAGI. The length of the CDR3 is 16 residues. Trimming removed 2 bases from V and 5 bases from J, with 13 bases in between. The CDR3 protein is CASSYVAGEHNSPLHF. The CDR3 DNA reads TGTGCCAGCAGTTACGTCGCAGGGGAGCATAATTCACCCCTCCACTTT.

This chain uses TRBV4-2 with TRBJ2-7; D possibly corresponds to TRBD2 (6 bases). The CDR3 totals 14 residues. The V gene lost 2 bases and the J gene lost 3 bases, with 11 bases spanning the gap. From germline, CDR1 is LGHNA and CDR2 YNFKEQ. The DNA of the CDR3 is TGTGCCAGCAGCCAACCCCAGGAGGGCTACGAGCAGTACTTC. Encoded protein: CASSQPQEGYEQYF.

This chain uses TRBV12-3 or TRBV12-4 with TRBJ2-1; 8 nucleotides agree with TRBD2. The CDR3 is made up of 15 amino acids. The V gene end was trimmed by 7 bases and the J gene end by 4 bases; junction bases not matched to a gene: 9. The CDR3 DNA reads as TGTGCCAGCACCCGAGCGGGGGTGTTATACAATGAGCAGTTCTTC. Its protein is CASTRAGVLYNEQFF.